This entry features one T cell receptor beta chain sequence. What it binds is unknown. The sample comes from a study of blood T cells in healthy people across ages. Study findings and constraints: Researchers said unsorted PBMCs prevented a conclusive naive versus antigen-experienced comparison.

V shed 3 bases and J shed 4 bases, with 12 bases lying between them. Germline values: CDR1 SGHAT, CDR2 FQDESV (reference sequence). There are 14 residues in the CDR3. The people who gave samples were healthy Caucasians from Russia, aged roughly 6 to 90. PBMCs, at least 6 million per sample, were isolated. Sample-barcoded 5' priming and a J-beta primer mix drove a second PCR of about 6 to 12 cycles. All samples gave at least 2.5 million CDR3-containing paired-end reads. TCRdb passed the 5' RACE reads through MiXCR, listing each CDR3 protein once. Among hundreds of thousands of distinct CDR3 sequences listed, approximately 35% were seen once.

J is TRBJ1-1 and V is TRBV11-1; no firm D call. The clonotype was recovered from a man younger than 30 in good health. The sequencing sample was made of blood. The CDR3 coding sequence is TGTGCCAGCAGCTTGGGGAAGTGGGGCACTGAAGCTTTCTTT. Its translation: CASSLGKWGTEAFF.